The TCR beta chain under discussion was sequenced for a study of CD8+ T cells in alopecia areata. Trimming cost V 4 bases and J 7 bases; bases outside gene matches: 8. Germline CDR1 reads LGHNA; CDR2 reads YSLEER. This CDR3 contains 14 residues. Extraction of RNA preceded its reverse transcription into cDNA, which served as the sequencing template. TCRdb keeps only in-frame clones here, not all; method: immunoSEQ multiplex PCR. The sample records nearly 200,000 clones, 58% being singletons. Treatment here: oral pan-JAK inhibitor, 5-10 mg twice daily. Cell sorting on a FACSAria was used to separate CD4+ and CD8+ T cells from the PBMCs. Overall study results and limits: Scalp and blood samples kept many expanded lesional clones throughout tofacitinib. In scalp samples, resident alphabeta T cells of normal skin are also sequenced.

Comments on this clone: As yet, its antigen is unknown.

The clonotype comes from a human donor with alopecia areata. This sequence joins TRBV4-3 and TRBJ2-5, with TRBD1 matching over 8 bases. The input for sequencing was CD4+ T cells sorted from blood, taken at week 24, from a patient treated with tofacitinib. CDR3 protein: CASSRDRLGGTQYF. The CDR3 coding sequence is TGCGCCAGCAGCCGGGACAGGCTTGGCGGGACCCAGTACTTC.